This TCR beta chain is drawn from a study of beta chain features in type 1 diabetes. Study observations and caveats: VDJ junctions sequenced from type 1 diabetes patients showed fewer insertions and more deletions. When Type 1 diabetes patients were examined, their TCRB CDR3s proved moderately but significantly shorter in all four CD4+ subsets. The question left open here concerned HLA type influencing TCRB rearrangement.

CD45RO/CCR7/CD25/CD127/CD95/CD27 staining was used to isolate CD4+ naive, central memory, regulatory and stem cell-like memory cells by sorting. Comment on this clone: Its antigen is unknown.

CDR3 size: 15 residues. Between the trimmed V and J ends, which lost 2 bases and 0 bases, there was a span of 9 bases. Germline V gene data show CDR1 as SGDLS and CDR2 as YYNGEE. The sequenced template was cDNA made from the entire isolated RNA. The data were produced by immunoSEQ multiplex PCR, yet TCRdb's version contains in-frame clones alone and is incomplete. The table has around 650,000 clones, under 15% seen once; the top ten hold over 0.1%. The clonotype originates from a man aged 25-45 years with type 1 diabetes. Sequenced input: naive CD4+ T cells from blood. The V gene is TRBV9, the J gene TRBJ1-3, with no clear D. DNA for the CDR3: TGTGCCAGCAGCGTGCAGCCATACTCTGGAAACACCATATATTTT. This gives the protein CASSVQPYSGNTIYF.